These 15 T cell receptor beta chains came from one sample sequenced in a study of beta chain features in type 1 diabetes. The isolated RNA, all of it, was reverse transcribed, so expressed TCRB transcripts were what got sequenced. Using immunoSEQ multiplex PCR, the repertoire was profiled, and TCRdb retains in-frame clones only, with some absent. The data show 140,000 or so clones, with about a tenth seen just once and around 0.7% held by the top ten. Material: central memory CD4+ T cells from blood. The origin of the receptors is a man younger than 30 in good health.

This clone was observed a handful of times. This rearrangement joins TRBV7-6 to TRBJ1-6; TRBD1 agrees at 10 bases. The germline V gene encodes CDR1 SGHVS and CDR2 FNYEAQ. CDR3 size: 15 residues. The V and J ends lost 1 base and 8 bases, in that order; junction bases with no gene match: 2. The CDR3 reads CASSLGQGAHSPLHF. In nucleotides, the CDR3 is TGTGCCAGCAGCTTAGGACAGGGGGCTCATTCACCCCTCCACTTT.

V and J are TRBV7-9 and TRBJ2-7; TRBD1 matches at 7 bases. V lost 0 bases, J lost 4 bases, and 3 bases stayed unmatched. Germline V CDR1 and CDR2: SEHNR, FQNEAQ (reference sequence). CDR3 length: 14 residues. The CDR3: CASSLAGGKYEQYF. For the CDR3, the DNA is TGTGCCAGCAGCTTAGCAGGGGGCAAGTACGAGCAGTACTTC.

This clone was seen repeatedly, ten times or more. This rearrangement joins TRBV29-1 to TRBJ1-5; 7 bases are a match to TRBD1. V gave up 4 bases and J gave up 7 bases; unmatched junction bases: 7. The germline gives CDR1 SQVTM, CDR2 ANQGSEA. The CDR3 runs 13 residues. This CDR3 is CSVVDRAGQPQHF. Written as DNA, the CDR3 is TGCAGCGTTGTCGACAGGGCCGGACAGCCCCAGCATTTT.

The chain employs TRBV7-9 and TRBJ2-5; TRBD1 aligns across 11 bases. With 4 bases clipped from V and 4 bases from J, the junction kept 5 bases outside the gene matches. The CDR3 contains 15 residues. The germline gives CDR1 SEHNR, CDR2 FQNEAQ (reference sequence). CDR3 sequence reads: CASSSGQGALETQYF. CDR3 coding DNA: TGTGCCAGCAGCTCCGGACAGGGGGCCTTAGAGACCCAGTACTTC. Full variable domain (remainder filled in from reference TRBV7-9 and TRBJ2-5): DTGVSQNPRHKITKRGQNVTFRCDPISEHNRLYWYRQTLGQGPEFLTYFQNEAQLEKSRLLSDRFSAERPKGSFSTLEIQRTEQGDSAMYLCASSSGQGALETQYFGPGTRLLVL.

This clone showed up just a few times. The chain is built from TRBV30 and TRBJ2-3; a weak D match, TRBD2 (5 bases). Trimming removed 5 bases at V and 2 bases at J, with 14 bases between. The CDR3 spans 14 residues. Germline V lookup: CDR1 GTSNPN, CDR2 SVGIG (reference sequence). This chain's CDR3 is CAWSRRAVTDTQYF. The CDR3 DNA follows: TGTGCCTGGTCAAGAAGAGCGGTCACAGATACGCAGTATTTT.

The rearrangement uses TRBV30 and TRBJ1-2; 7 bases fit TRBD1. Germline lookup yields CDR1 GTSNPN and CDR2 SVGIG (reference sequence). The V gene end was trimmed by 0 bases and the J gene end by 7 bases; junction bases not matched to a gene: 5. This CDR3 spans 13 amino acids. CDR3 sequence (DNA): TGTGCCTGGAGTGTCACAGGGGCAAGTGGCTACACCTTC. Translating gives CAWSVTGASGYTF.

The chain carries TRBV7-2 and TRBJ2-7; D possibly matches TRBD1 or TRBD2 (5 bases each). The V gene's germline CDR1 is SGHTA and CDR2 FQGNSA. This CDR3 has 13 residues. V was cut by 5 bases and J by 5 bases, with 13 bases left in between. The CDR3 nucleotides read TGTGCCAGCAGCCTAGGGACCGGGGACGAGCAGTACTTC. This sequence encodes CASSLGTGDEQYF.

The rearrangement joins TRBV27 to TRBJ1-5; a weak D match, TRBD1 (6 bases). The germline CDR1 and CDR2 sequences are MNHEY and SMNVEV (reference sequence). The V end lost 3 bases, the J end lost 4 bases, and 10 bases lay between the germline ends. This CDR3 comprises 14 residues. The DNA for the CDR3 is TGTGCCAGCAGTTTTCAGGGGCAAAATCAGCCCCAGCATTTT. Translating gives CASSFQGQNQPQHF.

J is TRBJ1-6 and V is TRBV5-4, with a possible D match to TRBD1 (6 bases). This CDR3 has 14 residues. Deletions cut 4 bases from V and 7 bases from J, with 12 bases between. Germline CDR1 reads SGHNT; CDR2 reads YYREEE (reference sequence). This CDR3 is CASSLFQGNSPLHF. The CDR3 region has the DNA TGTGCCAGCAGCCTCTTCCAGGGGAATTCACCCCTCCACTTT.

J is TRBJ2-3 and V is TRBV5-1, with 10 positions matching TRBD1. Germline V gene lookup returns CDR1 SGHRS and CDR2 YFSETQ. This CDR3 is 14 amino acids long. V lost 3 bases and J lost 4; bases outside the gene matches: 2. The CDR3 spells CASSWTGGSDTQYF. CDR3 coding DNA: TGCGCCAGCAGCTGGACAGGGGGGTCAGATACGCAGTATTTT. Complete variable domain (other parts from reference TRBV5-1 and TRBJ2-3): KAGVTQTPRYLIKTRGQQVTLSCSPISGHRSVSWYQQTPGQGLQFLFEYFSETQRNKGNFPGRFSGRQFSNSRSEMNVSTLELGDSALYLCASSWTGGSDTQYFGPGTRLTVL.

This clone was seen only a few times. CDR3 in amino acids: CASSLTRQGLGEKLFF. CDR3 DNA: TGTGCCAGCAGCTTAACCCGACAGGGACTAGGTGAAAAACTGTTTTTT. The chain combines TRBV7-2 with TRBJ1-4; 7 bases line up with TRBD1. The CDR3 runs to 16 residues. Trimming took 2 bases from V and 7 from J; bases not matched to a gene: 10. CDR1 and CDR2 (germline): SGHTA, FQGNSA.

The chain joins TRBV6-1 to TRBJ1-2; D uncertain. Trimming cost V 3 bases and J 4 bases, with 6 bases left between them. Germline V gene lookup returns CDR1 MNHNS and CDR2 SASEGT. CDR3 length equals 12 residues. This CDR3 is CASSETGYGYTF. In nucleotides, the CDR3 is TGTGCCAGCAGTGAGACGGGCTATGGCTACACCTTC.

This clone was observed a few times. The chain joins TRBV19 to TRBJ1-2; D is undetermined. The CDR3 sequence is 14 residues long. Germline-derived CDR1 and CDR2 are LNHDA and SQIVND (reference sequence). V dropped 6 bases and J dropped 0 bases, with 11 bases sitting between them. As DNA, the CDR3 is TGTGCCAGTAGGGAGGGCAGCTCTAACTATGGCTACACCTTC. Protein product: CASREGSSNYGYTF.

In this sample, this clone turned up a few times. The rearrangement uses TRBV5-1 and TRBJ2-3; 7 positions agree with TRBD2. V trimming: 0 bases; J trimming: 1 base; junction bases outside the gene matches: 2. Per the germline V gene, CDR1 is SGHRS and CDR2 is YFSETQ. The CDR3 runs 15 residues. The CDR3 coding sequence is TGCGCCAGCAGCTTGGAAGGGAGGGGCACAGATACGCAGTATTTT. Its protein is CASSLEGRGTDTQYF.

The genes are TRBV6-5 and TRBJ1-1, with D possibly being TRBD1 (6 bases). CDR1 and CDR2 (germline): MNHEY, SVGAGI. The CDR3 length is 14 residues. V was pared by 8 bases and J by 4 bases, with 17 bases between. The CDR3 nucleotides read TGTGCCAGCGGATCGGGGGGGCGTTTCACTGAAGCTTTCTTT. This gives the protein CASGSGGRFTEAFF.